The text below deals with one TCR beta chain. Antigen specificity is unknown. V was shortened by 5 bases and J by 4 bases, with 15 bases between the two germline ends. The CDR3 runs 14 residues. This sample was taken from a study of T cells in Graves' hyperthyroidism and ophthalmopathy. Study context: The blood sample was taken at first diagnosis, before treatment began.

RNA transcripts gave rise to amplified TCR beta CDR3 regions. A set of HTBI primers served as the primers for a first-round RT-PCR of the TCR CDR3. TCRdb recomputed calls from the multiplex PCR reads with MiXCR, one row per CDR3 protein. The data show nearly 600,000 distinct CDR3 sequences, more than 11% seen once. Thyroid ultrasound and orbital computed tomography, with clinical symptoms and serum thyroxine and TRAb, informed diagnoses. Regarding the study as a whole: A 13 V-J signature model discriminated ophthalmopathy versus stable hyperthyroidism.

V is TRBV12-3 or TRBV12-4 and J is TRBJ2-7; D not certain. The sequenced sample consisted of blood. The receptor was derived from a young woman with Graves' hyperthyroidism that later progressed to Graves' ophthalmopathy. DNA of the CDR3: TGTGCCAGCAGTCCGCCGGGCAACTTTTACGAGCAGTACTTC. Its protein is CASSPPGNFYEQYF.